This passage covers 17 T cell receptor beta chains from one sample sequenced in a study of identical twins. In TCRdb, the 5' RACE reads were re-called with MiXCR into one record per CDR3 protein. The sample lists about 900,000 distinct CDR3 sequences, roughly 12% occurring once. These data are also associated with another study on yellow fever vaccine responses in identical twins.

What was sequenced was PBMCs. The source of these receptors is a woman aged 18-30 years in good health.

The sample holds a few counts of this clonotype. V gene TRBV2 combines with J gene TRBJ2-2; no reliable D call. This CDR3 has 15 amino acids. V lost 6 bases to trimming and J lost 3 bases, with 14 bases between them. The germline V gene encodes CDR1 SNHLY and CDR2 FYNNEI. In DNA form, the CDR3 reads TGTGCCAGCAGACTATCCTACTTGGACACCGGGGAGCTGTTTTTT. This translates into CASRLSYLDTGELFF.

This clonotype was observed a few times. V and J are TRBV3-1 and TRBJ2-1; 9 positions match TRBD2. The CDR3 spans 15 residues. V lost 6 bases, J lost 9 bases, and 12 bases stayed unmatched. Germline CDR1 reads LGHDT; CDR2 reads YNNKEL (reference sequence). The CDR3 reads CASSNLRGGASEQFF. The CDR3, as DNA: TGTGCCAGCAGTAACCTTCGCGGGGGGGCCAGTGAGCAGTTCTTC.

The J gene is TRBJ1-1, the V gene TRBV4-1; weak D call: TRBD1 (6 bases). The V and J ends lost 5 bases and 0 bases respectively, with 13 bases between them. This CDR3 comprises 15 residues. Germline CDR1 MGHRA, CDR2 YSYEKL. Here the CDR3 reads CASSGGPTVNTEAFF. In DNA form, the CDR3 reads TGCGCCAGCAGCGGGGGCCCGACAGTGAACACTGAAGCTTTCTTT.

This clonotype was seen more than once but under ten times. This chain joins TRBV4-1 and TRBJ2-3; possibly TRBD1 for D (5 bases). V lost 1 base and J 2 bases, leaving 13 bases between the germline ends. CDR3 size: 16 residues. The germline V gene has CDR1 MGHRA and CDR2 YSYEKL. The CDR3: CASSQGAGGATDTQYF. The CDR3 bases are TGCGCCAGCAGCCAAGGTGCCGGTGGGGCCACAGATACGCAGTATTTT.

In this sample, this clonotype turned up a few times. CDR3 sequence (DNA): TGTGCCAGCAGCCCCCGGGGAGCAGGGGGGGCGCAGATCGGGGAGCTGTTTTTT. Protein sequence: CASSPRGAGGAQIGELFF. V is TRBV11-2 and J is TRBJ2-2; D might be TRBD1 or TRBD2, each matching 7 bases. V lost 5 bases and J lost 7, with 26 bases in between. This CDR3 contains 18 residues. Germline CDR1 reads SGHAT; CDR2 reads FQNNGV. The whole variable domain, remainder taken from reference TRBV11-2 and TRBJ2-2, is EAGVAQSPRYKIIEKRQSVAFWCNPISGHATLYWYQQILGQGPKLLIQFQNNGVVDDSQLPKDRFSAERLKGVDSTLKIQPAKLEDSAVYLCASSPRGAGGAQIGELFFGEGSRLTVL.

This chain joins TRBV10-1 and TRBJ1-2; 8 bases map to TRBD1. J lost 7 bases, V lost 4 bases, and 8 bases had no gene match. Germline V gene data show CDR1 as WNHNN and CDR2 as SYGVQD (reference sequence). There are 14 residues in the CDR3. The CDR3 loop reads CASSAGTGLRGYTF. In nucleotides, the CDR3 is TGCGCCAGCAGTGCGGGGACAGGCCTACGTGGCTACACCTTC.

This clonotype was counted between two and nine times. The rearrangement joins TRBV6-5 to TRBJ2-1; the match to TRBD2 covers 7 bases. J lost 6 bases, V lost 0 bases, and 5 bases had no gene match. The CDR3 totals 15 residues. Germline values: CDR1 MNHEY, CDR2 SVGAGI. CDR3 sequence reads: CASSYSRDYPNEQFF. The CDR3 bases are TGTGCCAGCAGTTACTCTCGGGACTACCCCAATGAGCAGTTCTTC.

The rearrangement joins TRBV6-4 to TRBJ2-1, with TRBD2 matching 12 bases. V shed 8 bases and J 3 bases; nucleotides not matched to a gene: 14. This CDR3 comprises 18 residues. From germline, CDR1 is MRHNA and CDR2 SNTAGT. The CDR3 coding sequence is TGTGCCAGCTCAAGAGGGCTAGCGGGAGGGCCGGACTACAATGAGCAGTTCTTC. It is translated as CASSRGLAGGPDYNEQFF.

The CDR3 DNA reads as TGCAGTGCTACCGGGCGTTCGGGACACGGATCCTACGAGCAGTACGTC. Amino acids: CSATGRSGHGSYEQYV. V is TRBV20-1 and J is TRBJ2-7; possibly TRBD1 for D (6 bases). The CDR3 spans 16 residues. Germline CDR1 and CDR2: DFQATT and SNEGSKA (reference sequence). Trimming removed 4 bases from V and 1 base from J, with 20 bases in between.

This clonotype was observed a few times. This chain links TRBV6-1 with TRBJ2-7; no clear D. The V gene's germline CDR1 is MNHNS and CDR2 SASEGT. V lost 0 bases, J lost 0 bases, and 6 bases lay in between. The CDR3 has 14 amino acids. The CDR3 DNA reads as TGTGCCAGCAGTGAAGCGAAACTCTCCTACGAGCAGTACGTC. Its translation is CASSEAKLSYEQYV.

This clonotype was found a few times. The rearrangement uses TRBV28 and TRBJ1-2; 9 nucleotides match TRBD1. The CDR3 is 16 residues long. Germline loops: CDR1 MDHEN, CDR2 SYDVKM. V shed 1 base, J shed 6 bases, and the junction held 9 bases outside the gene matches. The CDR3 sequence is CASSLYVGQGGNGYTF. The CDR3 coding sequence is TGTGCCAGCAGTTTATACGTGGGACAGGGAGGGAATGGCTACACCTTC.

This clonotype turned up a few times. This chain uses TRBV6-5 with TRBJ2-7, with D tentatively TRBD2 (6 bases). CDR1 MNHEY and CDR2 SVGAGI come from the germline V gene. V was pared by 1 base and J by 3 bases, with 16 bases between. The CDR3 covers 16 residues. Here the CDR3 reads CASSYFGSGPFYEQYF. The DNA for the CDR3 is TGTGCCAGCAGTTACTTCGGTAGCGGCCCTTTCTACGAGCAGTACTTC.

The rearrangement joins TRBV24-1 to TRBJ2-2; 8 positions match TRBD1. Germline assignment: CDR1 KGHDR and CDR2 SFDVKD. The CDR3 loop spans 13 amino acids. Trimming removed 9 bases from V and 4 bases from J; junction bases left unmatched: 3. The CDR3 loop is CATGTGGTGELFF. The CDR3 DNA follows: TGTGCCACCGGGACAGGAGGCACCGGGGAGCTGTTTTTT.

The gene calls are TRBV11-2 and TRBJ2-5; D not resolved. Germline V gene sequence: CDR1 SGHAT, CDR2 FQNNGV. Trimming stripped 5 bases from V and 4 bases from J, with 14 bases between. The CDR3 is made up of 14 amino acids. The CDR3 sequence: CASSLGPGVETQYF. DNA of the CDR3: TGTGCCAGCAGCCTCGGGCCTGGTGTAGAGACCCAGTACTTC.

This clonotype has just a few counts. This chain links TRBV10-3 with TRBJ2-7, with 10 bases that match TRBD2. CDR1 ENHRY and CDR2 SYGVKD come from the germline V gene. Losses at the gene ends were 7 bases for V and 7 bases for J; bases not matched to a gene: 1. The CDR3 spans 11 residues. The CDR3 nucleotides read TGTGCCATCACTAGCGGGAGTGAGCAGTACTTC. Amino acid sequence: CAITSGSEQYF.

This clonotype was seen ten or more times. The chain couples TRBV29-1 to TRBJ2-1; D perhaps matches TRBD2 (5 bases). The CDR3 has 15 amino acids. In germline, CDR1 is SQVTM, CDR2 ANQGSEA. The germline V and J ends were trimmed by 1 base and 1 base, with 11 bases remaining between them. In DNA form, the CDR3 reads TGCAGCGTTGAAGCAAGGGAGAGGTCCTACAATGAGCAGTTCTTC. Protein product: CSVEARERSYNEQFF.

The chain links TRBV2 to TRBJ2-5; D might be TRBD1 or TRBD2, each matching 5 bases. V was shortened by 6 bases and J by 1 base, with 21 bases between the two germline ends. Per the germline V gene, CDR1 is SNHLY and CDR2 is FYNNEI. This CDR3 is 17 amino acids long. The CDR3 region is CASRAPEVGTPQETQYF. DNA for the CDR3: TGTGCCAGCAGGGCGCCCGAGGTGGGGACCCCCCAAGAGACCCAGTACTTC.